This is a list of T cell receptor beta chains from one sample in a study of T cell clonotyping in hematopoietic cell transplantation. Sequencing was performed with immunoSEQ multiplex PCR; in TCRdb, only in-frame clones are kept and a portion is missing. Of more than 65,000 clones in the sample, approximately 94% are singletons; the top ten hold under 2%. Sequencing was performed on peripheral blood mononuclear cells. The receptors stem from a man between 45 and 60 years old in good health. Some clones in this sample may be carry-over from other donors' samples. Both conserved end residues are part of each CDR3. Fields, in order: V gene, clone size, D gene, J gene, CDR3 protein, CDR3 DNA. A D gene is named only where the DNA matches it firmly. The listing skips clone size in some rows; elsewhere it reads once, few, many or a size class.

TRBV4-2	NA	TRBD2	TRBJ2-7	CASSQDASGTLYEQYF	TGTGCCAGCAGCCAAGACGCTAGCGGGACCCTCTACGAGCAGTACTTC
TRBV4-1	NA	NA	TRBJ1-3	CASSRAGLVLSGNTIYF	TGCGCCAGCAGCCGAGCAGGGCTGGTTCTCTCTGGAAACACCATATATTTT
TRBV28	NA	TRBD1	TRBJ1-6	CASSLAAQGRFNSYNSPLHF	TGTGCCAGCAGTTTAGCGGCACAGGGGCGATTCAACTCCTATAATTCACCCCTCCACTTT
TRBV9	NA	TRBD1	TRBJ2-5	CASSAEGDRGETQYF	TGTGCCAGCAGCGCCGAGGGGGACAGAGGAGAGACCCAGTACTTC
TRBV5-1	NA	NA	TRBJ2-1	CASSLDTYNEQFF	TGCGCCAGCAGCTTGGATACGTACAATGAGCAGTTCTTC
TRBV7-6	NA	TRBD1	TRBJ2-1	CASSPTGDEQFF	TGTGCCAGCAGCCCGACAGGGGATGAGCAGTTCTTC
TRBV27	NA	NA	TRBJ2-7	CASSPYSDTLSYEQYF	TGTGCCAGCAGTCCTTACTCGGACACTCTCTCCTACGAGCAGTACTTC
TRBV7-2	NA	NA	TRBJ1-3	CASSPDSSGNTIYF	TGTGCCAGCAGCCCGGACAGCTCTGGAAACACCATATATTTT
TRBV5-6	NA	NA	TRBJ1-4	CASSFGSANEKLFF	TGTGCCAGCAGCTTTGGCAGCGCTAATGAAAAACTGTTTTTT
TRBV5-6	NA	NA	TRBJ1-3	CASSLRGPGNTIYF	TGTGCCAGCAGCCTGCGGGGGCCTGGAAACACCATATATTTT
TRBV28	NA	TRBD1	TRBJ1-5	CASSLTGLNQPQHF	TGTGCCAGCAGCCTGACAGGGCTCAATCAGCCCCAGCATTTT
TRBV5-4	NA	NA	TRBJ2-3	CASSLASSFSTDTQYF	TGTGCCAGCAGCTTGGCCAGCTCCTTCAGCACAGATACGCAGTATTTT
TRBV2	NA	NA	TRBJ1-5	CASSQVRDQPQHF	TGTGCCAGCAGTCAAGTCAGGGATCAGCCCCAGCATTTT
TRBV5-6	NA	TRBD1	TRBJ2-1	CASSLLYRGSVYNEQFF	TGTGCCAGCAGCTTGCTCTACAGGGGTTCCGTCTACAATGAGCAGTTCTTC
TRBV5-6	NA	NA	TRBJ2-2	CASSLGAVSGELFF	TGTGCCAGCAGCTTGGGGGCAGTTTCCGGGGAGCTGTTTTTT
TRBV19	NA	NA	TRBJ1-6	CASKAGGVPNSPLHF	TGTGCCAGTAAGGCCGGGGGGGTACCTAATTCACCCCTCCACTTT
TRBV4-3	NA	TRBD2	TRBJ2-1	CASSQVTSGHNEQFF	TGCGCCAGCAGCCAAGTAACTAGCGGACACAATGAGCAGTTCTTC
TRBV28	NA	NA	TRBJ1-4	CASSPGQRNEKLFF	TGTGCCAGCAGTCCTGGACAGCGTAATGAAAAACTGTTTTTT
TRBV6-5	NA	NA	TRBJ2-5	CASSYELGGLGETQYF	TGTGCCAGCAGTTACGAGTTGGGGGGGCTCGGAGAGACCCAGTACTTC
TRBV7-2	once	NA	TRBJ2-2	CASSLAGAHTGELFF	TGTGCCAGCAGCTTAGCGGGGGCTCACACCGGGGAGCTGTTTTTT
TRBV13	NA	NA	TRBJ2-3	CASSPGLVTDTQYF	TGTGCCAGCAGTCCAGGGCTAGTCACAGATACGCAGTATTTT
TRBV7-6	NA	TRBD1	TRBJ1-3	CASSSATGGASSGNTIYF	TGTGCCAGCAGTAGTGCGACAGGGGGTGCATCCTCTGGAAACACCATATATTTT
TRBV25-1	NA	NA	TRBJ2-7	CASSPLGQTGIEQYF	TGTGCCAGTTCACCCCTAGGCCAAACAGGGATCGAGCAGTACTTC
TRBV2	NA	NA	TRBJ1-2	CASSSEPNYGYTF	TGTGCCAGCAGTTCCGAACCTAACTATGGCTACACCTTC